This is a list of T cell receptor beta chains from one sample in a study of radiation and T cells in renal cell carcinoma. Only in-frame clones appear in the TCRdb table, and some are missing; sequencing was by immunoSEQ multiplex PCR. Of 120,000 or so clones listed, over 75% are singletons. The starting material was blood, obtained from a patient whose treatment included radiotherapy and nephrectomy. All receptors derive from a man aged 45 to 65 with renal cell carcinoma. Each CDR3 is given with its conserved first and last residue. D genes are given only for firm matches. Expanded clones get a size class; other rows say once, few or many, or leave the size out.

J: TRBJ2-5; D: NA; size: once; V: TRBV5-4; CDR3: CASSQGRGAETQYF; DNA: TGTGCCAGCAGCCAGGGTCGGGGGGCGGAGACCCAGTACTTC
J: TRBJ2-2; D: NA; size: few; V: TRBV7-2; CDR3: CASSPYEGMLFF; DNA: TGTGCCAGCAGCCCGTATGAGGGTATGCTGTTTTTT
J: TRBJ2-7; D: NA; size: NA; V: TRBV6-1; CDR3: CASIPEPGSSYEQYF; DNA: TGTGCCAGCATCCCCGAACCGGGAAGCTCCTACGAGCAGTACTTC
J: TRBJ1-5; D: NA; size: few; V: TRBV30; CDR3: CAWSPSGQSLGNQPQHF; DNA: TGTGCCTGGAGTCCATCGGGCCAGTCTTTAGGCAATCAGCCCCAGCATTTT
J: TRBJ1-2; D: NA; size: NA; V: TRBV19; CDR3: CASSTLEGPYGYTF; DNA: TGTGCCAGTAGTACCCTTGAAGGACCCTATGGCTACACCTTC
J: TRBJ2-6; D: TRBD1; size: NA; V: TRBV4-2; CDR3: CASTRDRGFSGANVLTF; DNA: TGTGCCAGCACGAGGGACAGGGGGTTTTCTGGGGCCAACGTCCTGACTTTC
J: TRBJ1-1; D: TRBD1; size: few; V: TRBV30; CDR3: CAWSQDRVGTEAFF; DNA: TGTGCCTGGAGTCAAGACAGGGTAGGCACTGAAGCTTTCTTT
J: TRBJ2-1; D: TRBD2; size: NA; V: TRBV7-9; CDR3: CASTGGEAGESYNEQFF; DNA: TGTGCCAGCACCGGAGGGGAAGCGGGGGAATCCTACAATGAGCAGTTCTTC
J: TRBJ2-2; D: NA; size: NA; V: TRBV7-2; CDR3: CASSQNYAGELFF; DNA: TGTGCCAGCAGCCAGAATTACGCCGGGGAGCTGTTTTTT
J: TRBJ1-1; D: NA; size: once; V: TRBV19; CDR3: CASSAFLGGDLEAFF; DNA: TGTGCCAGTAGTGCATTTCTAGGGGGGGACCTTGAAGCTTTCTTT
J: TRBJ2-4; D: NA; size: NA; V: TRBV2; CDR3: CASSEALRQTSGNIQYF; DNA: TGTGCCAGCAGTGAAGCGCTTCGGCAGACGAGTGGAAACATTCAGTACTTC
J: TRBJ2-2; D: TRBD1; size: NA; V: TRBV4-2; CDR3: CASSDGQGRTGELFF; DNA: TGTGCCAGCAGCGACGGACAGGGTCGGACCGGGGAGCTGTTTTTT
J: TRBJ2-7; D: NA; size: NA; V: TRBV7-8; CDR3: CASSLVPYEQYF; DNA: TGTGCCAGCAGCCTTGTTCCCTACGAGCAGTACTTC
J: TRBJ1-3; D: NA; size: NA; V: TRBV7-9; CDR3: CASSLNGWGNTIYF; DNA: TGTGCCAGCAGCTTAAACGGATGGGGGAACACCATATATTTT
J: TRBJ2-7; D: TRBD1; size: NA; V: TRBV27; CDR3: CASRGPGTGLYEQYF; DNA: TGTGCCAGCAGGGGACCCGGGACAGGCCTCTACGAGCAGTACTTC
J: TRBJ2-3; D: TRBD2; size: NA; V: TRBV2; CDR3: CASSEVAGTQYF; DNA: TGTGCCAGCAGTGAAGTAGCGGGTACGCAGTATTTT
J: TRBJ1-4; D: NA; size: NA; V: TRBV6-5; CDR3: CASSRGLVGEKLFF; DNA: TGTGCCAGCAGCCGGGGCCTGGTGGGTGAAAAACTGTTTTTT
J: TRBJ1-4; D: NA; size: NA; V: TRBV6-1; CDR3: CASSEYYGGFNEKLFF; DNA: TGTGCCAGCAGTGAATATTACGGGGGATTCAATGAAAAACTGTTTTTT
J: TRBJ2-2; D: NA; size: NA; V: TRBV6-1; CDR3: CASTLPSGELFF; DNA: TGTGCCAGCACTCTACCGTCCGGGGAGCTGTTTTTT
J: TRBJ1-5; D: NA; size: NA; V: TRBV9; CDR3: CASSQGEGRQPQHF; DNA: TGTGCCAGCAGCCAAGGAGAGGGGCGACAGCCCCAGCATTTT
J: TRBJ1-1; D: NA; size: NA; V: TRBV18; CDR3: CASSPMANTEAFF; DNA: TGTGCCAGCTCCCCCATGGCGAACACTGAAGCTTTCTTT
J: TRBJ2-3; D: NA; size: NA; V: TRBV28; CDR3: CASSLRRLTDTQYF; DNA: TGTGCCAGCAGTCTACGCCGACTCACAGATACGCAGTATTTT
J: TRBJ1-5; D: TRBD1; size: NA; V: TRBV19; CDR3: CASADRVNQPQHF; DNA: TGTGCCAGTGCTGACAGGGTCAATCAGCCCCAGCATTTT
J: TRBJ2-1; D: NA; size: few; V: TRBV11-3; CDR3: CASSSGLAYNEQFF; DNA: TGTGCCAGCAGCTCGGGACTGGCCTACAATGAGCAGTTCTTC
J: TRBJ1-1; D: TRBD1; size: few; V: TRBV12-5; CDR3: CASGLVRGTGHMNTEAFF; DNA: TGTGCTAGTGGTTTGGTACGGGGGACAGGGCATATGAACACTGAAGCTTTCTTT
J: TRBJ2-7; D: NA; size: once; V: TRBV5-1; CDR3: CASSTGTGLYEQYF; DNA: TGCGCCAGCAGCACCGGGACTGGACTCTACGAGCAGTACTTC
J: TRBJ1-1; D: NA; size: many; V: TRBV6-6; CDR3: CASSYREQAFF; DNA: TGTGCCAGCAGTTACCGGGAGCAGGCTTTCTTT
J: TRBJ1-1; D: NA; size: once; V: TRBV14; CDR3: CASSQARVITKAFF; DNA: TGTGCCAGCAGCCAAGCCAGGGTTATCACTAAAGCTTTCTTT
J: TRBJ1-2; D: NA; size: NA; V: TRBV5-1; CDR3: CASSLGVGWESYGYTF; DNA: TGCGCCAGCAGCTTGGGGGTTGGTTGGGAGAGCTATGGCTACACCTTC
J: TRBJ2-7; D: NA; size: NA; V: TRBV7-2; CDR3: CASSLGPGGGAGYEQYF; DNA: TGTGCCAGCAGCTTGGGCCCCGGAGGGGGGGCTGGCTACGAGCAGTACTTC
J: TRBJ1-1; D: NA; size: NA; V: TRBV5-1; CDR3: CASRWTDWNTEAFF; DNA: TGCGCCAGCAGATGGACCGACTGGAACACTGAAGCTTTCTTT
J: TRBJ2-2; D: NA; size: NA; V: TRBV2; CDR3: CASRRALSASTGELFF; DNA: TGTGCCAGCCGGCGGGCCTTATCCGCGAGCACCGGGGAGCTGTTTTTT
J: TRBJ1-2; D: NA; size: NA; V: TRBV29-1; CDR3: CSVFEGGYGYTF; DNA: TGCAGCGTTTTCGAGGGTGGCTATGGCTACACCTTC
J: TRBJ2-7; D: NA; size: many; V: TRBV21-1; CDR3: CASSKGAGYEQYF; DNA: TGTGCCAGCAGCAAAGGGGCGGGATACGAGCAGTACTTC
J: TRBJ1-1; D: TRBD1; size: few; V: TRBV6-6; CDR3: CASSTQGMSTEAFF; DNA: TGTGCCAGCAGCACACAGGGGATGAGCACTGAAGCTTTCTTT
J: TRBJ2-5; D: NA; size: NA; V: TRBV6-5; CDR3: CASSEISGETQYF; DNA: TGTGCCAGCAGTGAAATAAGTGGAGAGACCCAGTACTTC
J: TRBJ2-1; D: TRBD1; size: NA; V: TRBV9; CDR3: CASSVRTGFWSEQFF; DNA: TGTGCCAGCAGCGTAAGGACAGGGTTCTGGAGTGAGCAGTTCTTC
J: TRBJ1-2; D: NA; size: NA; V: TRBV7-2; CDR3: CASSLDRVLTYGYTF; DNA: TGTGCCAGCAGCTTAGACAGGGTCCTAACCTATGGCTACACCTTC
J: TRBJ2-5; D: NA; size: NA; V: TRBV18; CDR3: CASSRGARETQYF; DNA: TGTGCCAGCTCACGCGGCGCCCGCGAGACCCAGTACTTC
J: TRBJ2-5; D: NA; size: NA; V: TRBV25-1; CDR3: CASRSQETQYF; DNA: TGTGCCAGCCGAAGCCAAGAGACCCAGTACTTC
J: TRBJ1-2; D: TRBD1; size: NA; V: TRBV2; CDR3: CASARDRGFGGYTF; DNA: TGTGCCAGCGCCCGGGACAGGGGGTTCGGTGGCTACACCTTC
J: TRBJ2-7; D: TRBD2; size: few; V: TRBV5-4; CDR3: CASSWDLGGGSYEQYF; DNA: TGTGCCAGCAGCTGGGACCTCGGCGGGGGTTCCTACGAGCAGTACTTC
J: TRBJ2-2; D: TRBD1; size: NA; V: TRBV6-1; CDR3: CASRLNRGPTGELFF; DNA: TGTGCCAGCAGGCTTAACAGGGGACCCACCGGGGAGCTGTTTTTT
J: TRBJ1-2; D: TRBD1; size: NA; V: TRBV9; CDR3: CASSVSSSTTGGYGYTF; DNA: TGTGCCAGCAGCGTATCCTCCTCTACAACAGGGGGCTATGGCTACACCTTC
J: TRBJ1-1; D: NA; size: NA; V: TRBV2; CDR3: CASQGRENTEAFF; DNA: TGTGCCAGCCAAGGACGGGAGAACACTGAAGCTTTCTTT
J: TRBJ1-4; D: NA; size: NA; V: TRBV7-9; CDR3: CASSEITSGNEKLFF; DNA: TGTGCCAGCAGCGAAATCACTAGTGGAAATGAAAAACTGTTTTTT
J: TRBJ2-1; D: TRBD2; size: few; V: TRBV9; CDR3: CASSFGLAEYNEQFF; DNA: TGTGCCAGCAGCTTCGGACTAGCGGAGTACAATGAGCAGTTCTTC
J: TRBJ1-2; D: NA; size: NA; V: TRBV7-9; CDR3: CASSTTVPGDYGYTF; DNA: TGTGCCAGCAGCACTACAGTTCCCGGGGATTATGGCTACACCTTC
J: TRBJ2-5; D: NA; size: NA; V: TRBV5-1; CDR3: CASQVGRGEETQYF; DNA: TGCGCCAGCCAAGTGGGACGGGGTGAGGAGACCCAGTACTTC
J: TRBJ2-1; D: TRBD2; size: NA; V: TRBV7-3; CDR3: CASSAWTSGGYNEQFF; DNA: TGTGCCAGCAGCGCCTGGACTAGCGGGGGGTACAATGAGCAGTTCTTC
J: TRBJ2-3; D: NA; size: NA; V: TRBV28; CDR3: CASSSGGESTDTQYF; DNA: TGTGCCAGCAGTTCTGGCGGCGAAAGCACAGATACGCAGTATTTT
J: TRBJ2-3; D: TRBD2; size: NA; V: TRBV2; CDR3: CASTERESTDTQYF; DNA: TGTGCCAGCACCGAGCGGGAGAGCACAGATACGCAGTATTTT
J: TRBJ2-5; D: TRBD1; size: NA; V: TRBV4-2; CDR3: CASSQAGTRGPIKETQYF; DNA: TGTGCCAGCAGCCAAGCCGGGACAAGGGGGCCCATAAAAGAGACCCAGTACTTC
J: TRBJ1-2; D: NA; size: NA; V: TRBV30; CDR3: CAWSRGNYGYTF; DNA: TGTGCCTGGAGTCGCGGGAACTATGGCTACACCTTC
J: TRBJ2-1; D: TRBD2; size: NA; V: TRBV6-1; CDR3: CASIDGGASYDEQFF; DNA: TGTGCCAGCATCGACGGGGGGGCTAGTTACGATGAGCAGTTCTTC
J: TRBJ1-2; D: NA; size: NA; V: TRBV6-5; CDR3: CASRPTRNYGYTF; DNA: TGTGCCAGCAGACCCACACGTAACTATGGCTACACCTTC